This T cell receptor (beta chain) was captured by sequencing in a study of cytomegalovirus exposure and HLA in healthy donors. On the study more broadly: Falling in the Caucasian-associated ancestry cluster were 81% of some 400 genotyped donors.

This clone has just one count. The antigen remains unidentified. This same CDR3 is encoded by further DNA sequences in the sample. Overall study findings and caveats: The investigators catalogued 150 to 200 TCR beta chains as cytomegalovirus-associated. It was reported that the classifier diagnosed cytomegalovirus status with high specificity and sensitivity in both the original and validation cohorts.

This CDR3 has 12 residues. Per the germline V gene, CDR1 is LNHDA and CDR2 is SQIVND (reference sequence). The V end was cut by 4 bases, the J end by 4 bases, with 5 bases between. A multiplex PCR was run with 60 Vbeta primers and 13 Jbeta primers. Profiling relied on immunoSEQ multiplex PCR, and the TCRdb table lists in-frame clones only, not all of them. Of just over 150,000 clones in the sample, about 75% are singletons; the top ten hold about 0.91%. This sequence joins TRBV19 and TRBJ1-5; the D is unclear. Sequenced sample: PBMCs. The sequence was collected from a woman between 45 and 65 years old in good health and CMV-seropositive. Written as DNA, the CDR3 is TGTGCCAGTAGTACGGGAAATCAGCCCCAGCATTTT. Its translation is CASSTGNQPQHF.